This entry describes one T cell receptor beta chain. Its antigen is unknown. No much larger clone is present one base from it, and per-base qualities are unavailable. This record belongs to a study of preoperative IRX-2 immunotherapy in early breast cancer (dated by TCRdb to 2018 to 2020). Libraries were built with the immunoSEQ multiplex PCR assay. TCRdb holds this immuneACCESS table with in-frame rearrangements only. Some clones are missing; in checked studies, unresolved V genes explain under half, and the rest has no known cause. This sample holds fewer than 40,000 clones; roughly 91% were observed only once. The ten top clones hold 1.6% of the sample. V lost 3 bases and J lost 8 bases; the stretch between them is 13 bases long. CDR3 length: 13 amino acids, cysteine to phenylalanine. The retained sequence is limited to the CDR3, 39 bases, with the frame set at the first base. Via the germline V gene (reference sequence), CDR1 is LNHDA and CDR2 SQIVND.

The sample's treatment or condition label is to be understood as: preoperative locoregional IRX-2 cytokine immunotherapy. The samples were obtained from a phase Ib study in which preoperative, locoregional IRX-2 cytokine immunotherapy intended to prime immune responses was tested. Donors were patients with early-stage breast cancer who received IRX-2 before surgery. The sequence links TRBV19 to TRBJ1-2; the D gene remains uncertain. The specimen comprised tumor tissue, sampled after IRX-2 immunotherapy. This TCR was sampled from a human donor with breast cancer. The sequenced DNA is TGTGCCAGTAGTATTGCCGGTAGAGGAGGCTACACCTTC. The encoded protein is CASSIAGRGGYTF.